This T cell receptor beta chain came from a study of graft-versus-host responses after intestinal transplantation. Turning to the study itself: Recipients had multivisceral, liver-intestinal, or isolated intestinal transplants. Following induction with anti-thymocyte globulin, all recipients were given tacrolimus and steroids for around three years. Study-level points and caveats: Investigators detected GvH clones in recipient marrow, with some emerging earlier in ileum or blood. The study associated peak circulating GvH clone levels with early post-transplant HvG declines.

This clone was recorded only once. Its cognate antigen is unknown. The CDR3 is 11 residues long. V dropped 7 bases and J dropped 4 bases, with 7 bases sitting between them. The germline CDR1 and CDR2 sequences are MNHEY and SVGAGI. Clones were read by immunoSEQ multiplex PCR, and TCRdb kept only the in-frame ones, dropping some. In the table there are just under 100,000 clones, about 93% of which are singletons. This receptor was obtained from a human patient who received an intestinal transplant, so some T cells may come from the graft donor. The rearrangement joins TRBV6-5 to TRBJ2-5, with unresolved D. Sequencing used PBMCs, obtained about 460 days after intestinal transplant. CDR3 in DNA: TGTGCCAGCAATAATGGAGAGACCCAGTACTTC. Translation: CASNNGETQYF.